This T cell receptor beta chain came from a study of identical twins (dated by TCRdb to the mid-2010s). In terms of the full investigation: The study deep-sequenced TCR alpha and beta repertoires from monozygotic twins, unrelated adults of various ages and cord blood to test whether fetal clonotypes persist. Replicate twin experiments were performed at different times using different library preparation protocols to rule out contamination.

All donors were healthy Caucasians. Three pairs of female monozygotic twins, all aged about 18 to 29 years, made up the twin cohort. Peripheral blood mononuclear cells were used as the source from which RNA for TCR libraries was isolated. Reading from cysteine to phenylalanine, the CDR3 counts 19 amino acids. The retained sequence is limited to the CDR3, 57 bases, with the frame set at the first base. From V the trimming removes 3 bases and from J it removes 0 bases, while the gene matches leave 13 bases of the junction unaccounted for. Via the germline V gene, CDR1 is MDHEN and CDR2 SYDVKM. Library creation used 5' RACE. Instrument on record: Illumina HiSeq 2000. A universal primer binding site was added through template switching, and the final cDNA carried a unique molecular identifier so that TCR cDNA molecules could be counted accurately. First-strand cDNA for TCR alpha and beta chains was synthesized from specific primers in the conserved constant-segment region. Each cDNA library was double barcoded, with a SMART-Mk sample barcode plus Illumina barcodes, to control for contamination. TruSeq adapter sequences along with Illumina sample barcodes were introduced in two successive PCR steps. The TCR alpha and beta cDNA libraries were sequenced on the Illumina HiSeq platform using custom primers. Per the source publication's procedure: Unique molecular identifiers were extracted from raw reads with MiGEC, and CDR3 positions were determined with MiXCR. Recombination models were inferred per individual with the repgenHMM and IGoR tools using an EM algorithm. The tcR package in R was used for shared clonotype analysis, with sharing normalized by the product of cloneset sizes. Out-of-frame nonproductive sequences were analyzed to study raw recombination free of thymic and clonal selection effects. TCRdb took the public reads, trimmed them with fastp at Q25, ran MiXCR for clone calling and kept in-frame beta chains. Under each unique CDR3 protein, matching rows form one entry showing the most common genes and DNA. The V and J calls and clone size are TCRdb's, not the authors'. In all, the sample holds about 890,000 distinct CDR3 sequences, and roughly 12% of those were seen once. Of the sample, around 1.5% falls within the top ten clones.

Points on this clonotype: The specificity of this receptor is unknown. Nothing much larger sits one base from this clone, and base qualities are not available.

General conclusions and limits of the study: In beta out-of-frame sequences, excess twin sharing was weaker, because having fewer shared sequences lowered the signal-to-noise ratio. Out-of-frame TCR alpha sharing in monozygotic twins was systematically underestimated by recombination models, whereas sharing between unrelated individuals was in agreement with the recombination models. Invariant T cells such as MAIT and iNKT could partly confound zero-insertion analyses, though diverse VJ usage argued against this for most clonotypes. Fewer insertions were carried by abundant cord blood beta clonotypes; a weaker similar trend was observed in young adult naive repertoires, while no such trend was observed in memory repertoires. Because the same donors could not be followed over many years, conclusions were based on cross-sectional statistical analysis. Compared with coincidental sharing between unrelated individuals, an excess of low generation-probability sequences was observed among out-of-frame TCR alpha sequences shared between twins.

The sample also formed part of further work on yellow fever vaccine responses in identical twins. The second study, in turn, reports: The T cell response to vaccination in identical twins was reported by the authors to appear partly convergent and partly personalized. In the study, vaccine-responding T cell clones were precisely tracked in identical twins.

This receptor was taken from a woman aged 18-30 years in good health. The chain links TRBV28 with TRBJ2-7; 11 middle bases align to TRBD2. Specimen: PBMCs. CDR3 region: CASSFAAGLAGVNSYEQYF. The nucleotide sequence reads TGTGCCAGCAGTTTCGCCGCCGGACTAGCGGGTGTCAACTCCTACGAGCAGTACTTC.